The entry below gives a single T cell receptor (beta chain) sequence along with its context. The antigen remains unidentified. The data were obtained in a study of shared clonotypes between healthy human individuals. Study observations and caveats: It was observed that 5% to 6.5% of naive CD4 clonotypes were shared across a handful of donors.

The germline CDR1 and CDR2 sequences are ENHRY and SYGVKD. CDR3 length: 13 residues. V gave up 5 bases and J gave up 4 bases, with 12 bases separating them. Per the original data handling: ImmunoSEQ output lacked quality scores and full-length reads, limiting matched filtering. Repertoires were generated with immunoSEQ multiplex PCR, while TCRdb's copy carries only in-frame clones and drops some. V and J calls and clone size come straight from that table; D and trimming were deduced from the DNA. Of 1.5 million to 2.5 million clones listed, roughly 95% are singletons. CD45RO-negative CD8 cells positively selected for CCR7 made up the naive population, which excluded terminally differentiated effector memory CD45RA+ cells.

This TCR derives from a man younger than 30 in good health. V is TRBV10-3 and J is TRBJ2-7; D unclear. Source material: naive CD8+ T cells sorted from blood. The CDR3 bases are TGTGCCATCAGTCGGACCTGGGATTACGAGCAGTACTTC. It translates to CAISRTWDYEQYF.